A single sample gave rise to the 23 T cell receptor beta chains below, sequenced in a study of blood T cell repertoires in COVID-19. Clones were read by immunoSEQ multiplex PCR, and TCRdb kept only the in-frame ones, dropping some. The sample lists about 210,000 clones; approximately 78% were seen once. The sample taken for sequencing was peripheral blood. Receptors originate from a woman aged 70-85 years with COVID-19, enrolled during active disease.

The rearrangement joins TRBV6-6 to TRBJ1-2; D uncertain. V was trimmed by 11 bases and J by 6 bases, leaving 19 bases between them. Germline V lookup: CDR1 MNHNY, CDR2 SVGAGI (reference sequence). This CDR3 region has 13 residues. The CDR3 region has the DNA TGTGCCGTCTTTTCTGAGGGAGGCGATGGCTACACCTTC. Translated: CAVFSEGGDGYTF.

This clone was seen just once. CDR3 DNA sequence: TGCAGCCTAGCGGGTGCCACAGATACGCAGTATTTT. Its translation: CSLAGATDTQYF. The chain carries TRBV29-1 and TRBJ2-3; 8 nucleotides agree with TRBD2. Germline CDR1 is SQVTM and CDR2 is ANQGSEA. V was pared by 8 bases and J by 2 bases, with 3 bases of the junction left unmatched. The CDR3 has 12 residues.

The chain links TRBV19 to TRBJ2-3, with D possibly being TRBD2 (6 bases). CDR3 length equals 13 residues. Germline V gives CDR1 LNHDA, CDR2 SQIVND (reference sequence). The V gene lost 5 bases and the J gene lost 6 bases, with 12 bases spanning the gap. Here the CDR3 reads CASSRGLFDTQYF. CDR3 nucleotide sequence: TGTGCCAGTAGTCGGGGACTGTTCGATACGCAGTATTTT.

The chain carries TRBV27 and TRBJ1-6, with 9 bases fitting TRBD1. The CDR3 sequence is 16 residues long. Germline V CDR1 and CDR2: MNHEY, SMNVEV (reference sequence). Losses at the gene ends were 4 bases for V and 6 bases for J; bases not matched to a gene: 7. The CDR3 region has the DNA TGTGCCAGCAGTTCCACGGGACAGGGTTTTAATTCACCCCTCCACTTT. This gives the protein CASSSTGQGFNSPLHF.

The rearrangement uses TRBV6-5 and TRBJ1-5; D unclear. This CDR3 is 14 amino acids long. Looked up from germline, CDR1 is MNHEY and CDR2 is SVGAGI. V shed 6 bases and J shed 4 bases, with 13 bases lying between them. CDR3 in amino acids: CASSSGSSNQPQHF. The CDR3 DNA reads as TGTGCCAGCAGCTCCGGGAGCTCAAATCAGCCCCAGCATTTT.

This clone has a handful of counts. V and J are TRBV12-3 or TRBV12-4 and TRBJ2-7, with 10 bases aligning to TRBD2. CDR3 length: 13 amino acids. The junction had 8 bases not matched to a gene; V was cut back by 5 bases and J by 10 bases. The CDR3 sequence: CASSLSGRARQYF. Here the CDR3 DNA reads TGTGCCAGCAGTCTCAGCGGGAGGGCCCGTCAGTACTTC.

Written as DNA, the CDR3 is TGTGCCAGCAGTGTCGGGCAGGGGATGCACACCGGGGAGCTGTTTTTT. The encoded protein is CASSVGQGMHTGELFF. The genes are TRBV2 and TRBJ2-2; D perhaps matches TRBD1 (6 bases). Germline V gives CDR1 SNHLY, CDR2 FYNNEI. Trimming removed 4 bases at V and 3 bases at J, with 15 bases between. This CDR3 comprises 16 residues. Filled out from reference TRBV2 and TRBJ2-2, the complete variable domain reads EPEVTQTPSHQVTQMGQEVILRCVPISNHLYFYWYRQILGQKVEFLVSFYNNEISEKSEIFDDQFSVERPDGSNFTLKIRSTKLEDSAMYFCASSVGQGMHTGELFFGEGSRLTVL.

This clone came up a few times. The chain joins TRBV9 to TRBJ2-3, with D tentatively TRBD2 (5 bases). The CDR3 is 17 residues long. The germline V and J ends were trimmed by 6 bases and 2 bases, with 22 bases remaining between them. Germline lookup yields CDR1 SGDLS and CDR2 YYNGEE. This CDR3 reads CASNLQGGVGFTDTQYF. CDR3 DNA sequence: TGTGCCAGCAACCTCCAAGGAGGAGTCGGATTCACAGATACGCAGTATTTT.

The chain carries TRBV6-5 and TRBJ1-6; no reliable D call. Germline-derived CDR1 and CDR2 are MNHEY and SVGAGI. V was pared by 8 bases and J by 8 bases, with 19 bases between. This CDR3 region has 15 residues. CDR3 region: CASQIGRGRYSPLHF. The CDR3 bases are TGTGCCAGCCAGATAGGGCGAGGGCGATATTCACCCCTCCACTTT.

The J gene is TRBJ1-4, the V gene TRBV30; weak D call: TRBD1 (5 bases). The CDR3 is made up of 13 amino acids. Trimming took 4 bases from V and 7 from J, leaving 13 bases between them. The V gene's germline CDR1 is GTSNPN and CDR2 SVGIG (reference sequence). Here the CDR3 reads CAWNPGGGEKLFF. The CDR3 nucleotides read TGTGCCTGGAACCCGGGGGGTGGTGAAAAACTGTTTTTT.

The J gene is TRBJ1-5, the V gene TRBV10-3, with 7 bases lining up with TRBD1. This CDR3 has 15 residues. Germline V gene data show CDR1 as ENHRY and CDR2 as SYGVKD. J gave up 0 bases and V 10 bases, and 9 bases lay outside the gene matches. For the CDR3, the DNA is TGTGCCACCCGCGCCAGGGGGAATAGCAATCAGCCCCAGCATTTT. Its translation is CATRARGNSNQPQHF.

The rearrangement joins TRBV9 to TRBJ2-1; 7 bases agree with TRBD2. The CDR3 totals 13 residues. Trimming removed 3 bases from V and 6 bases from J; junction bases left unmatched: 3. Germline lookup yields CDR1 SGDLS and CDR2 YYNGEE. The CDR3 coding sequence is TGTGCCAGCAGCGGAGCGGGACTCAATGAGCAGTTCTTC. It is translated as CASSGAGLNEQFF.

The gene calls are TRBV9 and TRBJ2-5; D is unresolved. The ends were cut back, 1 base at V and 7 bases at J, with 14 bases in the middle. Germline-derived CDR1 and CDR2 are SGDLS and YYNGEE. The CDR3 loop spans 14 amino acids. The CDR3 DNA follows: TGTGCCAGCAGCGTATCTAGTACCCAGAGGACCCAGTACTTC. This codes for CASSVSSTQRTQYF.

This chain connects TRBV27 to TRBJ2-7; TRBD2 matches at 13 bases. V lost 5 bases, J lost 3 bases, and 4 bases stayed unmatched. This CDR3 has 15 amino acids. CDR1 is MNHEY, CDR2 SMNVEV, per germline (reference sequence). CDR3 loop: CASSRLAGGGYEQYF. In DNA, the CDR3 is TGTGCCAGCAGTCGACTAGCGGGAGGCGGCTACGAGCAGTACTTC.

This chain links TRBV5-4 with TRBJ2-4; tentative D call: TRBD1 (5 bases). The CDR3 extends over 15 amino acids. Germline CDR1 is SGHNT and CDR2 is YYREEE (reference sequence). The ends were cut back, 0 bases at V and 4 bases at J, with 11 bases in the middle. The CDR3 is CASSLVGREKNIQYF. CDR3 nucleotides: TGTGCCAGCAGCTTGGTCGGCAGGGAAAAAAACATTCAGTACTTC.

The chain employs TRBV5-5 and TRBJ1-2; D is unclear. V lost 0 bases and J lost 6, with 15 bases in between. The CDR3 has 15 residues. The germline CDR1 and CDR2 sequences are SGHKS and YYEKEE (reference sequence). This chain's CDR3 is CASSLGAGSSDGYTF. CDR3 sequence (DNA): TGTGCCAGCAGCTTGGGAGCCGGATCAAGCGATGGCTACACCTTC.

The CDR3 loop reads CASKGTSGRLDEQFF. DNA for the CDR3: TGTGCCAGCAAGGGGACTAGCGGGAGGTTGGATGAGCAGTTCTTC. The gene calls are TRBV19 and TRBJ2-1; the match to TRBD2 covers 15 bases. The V gene's germline CDR1 is LNHDA and CDR2 SQIVND (reference sequence). The CDR3 is made up of 15 amino acids. Losses at the gene ends were 9 bases for V and 8 bases for J; bases not matched to a gene: 8.

This chain's CDR3 is CASSGRDRGPQDTQYF. CDR3 bases: TGTGCCAGCAGCGGCCGGGACAGGGGACCGCAAGATACGCAGTATTTT. The chain carries TRBV9 and TRBJ2-3; 10 positions agree with TRBD1. Losses at the gene ends were 3 bases for V and 5 bases for J; bases not matched to a gene: 9. The germline V gene encodes CDR1 SGDLS and CDR2 YYNGEE. This CDR3 has 16 residues. The full variable domain, rest sourced from reference TRBV9 and TRBJ2-3, is DSGVTQTPKHLITATGQRVTLRCSPRSGDLSVYWYQQSLDQGLQFLIQYYNGEERAKGNILERFSAQQFPDLHSELNLSSLELGDSALYFCASSGRDRGPQDTQYFGPGTRLTVL.

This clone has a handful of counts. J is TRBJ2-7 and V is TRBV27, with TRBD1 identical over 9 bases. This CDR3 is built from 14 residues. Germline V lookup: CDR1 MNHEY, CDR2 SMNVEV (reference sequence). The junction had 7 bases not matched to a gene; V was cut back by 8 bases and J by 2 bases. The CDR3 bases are TGTGCCAGCCGACGTGGACAGGGGACCTACGAGCAGTACTTC. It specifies CASRRGQGTYEQYF.

The CDR3 here is CASSAGSGTGRSYNSPLHF. The CDR3 bases are TGTGCCAGCAGCGCCGGATCCGGGACAGGGAGGTCCTATAATTCACCCCTCCACTTT. The chain couples TRBV27 to TRBJ1-6; 9 bases map to TRBD1. CDR3 size: 19 residues. With 6 bases clipped from V and 1 base from J, the junction kept 13 bases outside the gene matches. The germline gives CDR1 MNHEY, CDR2 SMNVEV (reference sequence).

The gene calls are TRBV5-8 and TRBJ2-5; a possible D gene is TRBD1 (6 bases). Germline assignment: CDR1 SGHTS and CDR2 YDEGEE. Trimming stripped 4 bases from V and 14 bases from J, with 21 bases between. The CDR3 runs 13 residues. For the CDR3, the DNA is TGTGCCAGCAGCCTTCCCGGGACACGAGCCGGCTACTTC. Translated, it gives CASSLPGTRAGYF.

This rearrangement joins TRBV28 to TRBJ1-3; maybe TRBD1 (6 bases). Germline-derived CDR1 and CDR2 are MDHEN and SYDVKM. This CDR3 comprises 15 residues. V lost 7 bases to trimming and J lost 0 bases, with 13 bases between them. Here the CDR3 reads CASTTGGDSGNTIYF. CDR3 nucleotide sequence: TGTGCCAGCACAACTGGGGGCGACTCTGGAAACACCATATATTTT.

This chain's CDR3 is CASSGTKLSFEAYEQYF. DNA for the CDR3: TGTGCCAGCTCCGGGACAAAACTAAGCTTCGAAGCCTACGAGCAGTACTTC. The genes are TRBV19 and TRBJ2-7; tentatively, D is TRBD1 (6 bases). This CDR3 contains 17 residues. Deletions cut 9 bases from V and 2 bases from J, with 26 bases between. From germline, CDR1 is LNHDA and CDR2 SQIVND (reference sequence).